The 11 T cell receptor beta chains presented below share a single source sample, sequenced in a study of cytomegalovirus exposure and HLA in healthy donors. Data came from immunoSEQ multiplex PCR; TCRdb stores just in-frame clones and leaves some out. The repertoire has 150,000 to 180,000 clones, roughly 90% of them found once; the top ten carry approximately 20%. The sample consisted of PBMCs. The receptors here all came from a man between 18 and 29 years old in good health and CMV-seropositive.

CDR3 sequence reads: CASSPGLDPYEQYF. The CDR3 DNA reads TGTGCCAGCAGCCCGGGGTTGGACCCCTACGAGCAGTACTTC. The chain uses TRBV5-5 and TRBJ2-7; TRBD2 is a possible D gene (5 bases). The CDR3 has 14 residues. Trimming removed 4 bases from V and 2 bases from J, with 13 bases in between. Germline V gene lookup returns CDR1 SGHKS and CDR2 YYEKEE (reference sequence). The full variable domain, with the rest looked up from reference TRBV5-5 and TRBJ2-7, is DAGVTQSPTHLIKTRGQQVTLRCSPISGHKSVSWYQQVLGQGPQFIFQYYEKEERGRGNFPDRFSARQFPNYSSELNVNALLLGDSALYLCASSPGLDPYEQYFGPGTRLTVT.

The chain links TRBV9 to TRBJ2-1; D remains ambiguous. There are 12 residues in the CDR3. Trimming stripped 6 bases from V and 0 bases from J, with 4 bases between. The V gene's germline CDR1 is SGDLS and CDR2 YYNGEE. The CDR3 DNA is TGTGCCAGCAAGAGCTCCTACAATGAGCAGTTCTTC. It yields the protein CASKSSYNEQFF.

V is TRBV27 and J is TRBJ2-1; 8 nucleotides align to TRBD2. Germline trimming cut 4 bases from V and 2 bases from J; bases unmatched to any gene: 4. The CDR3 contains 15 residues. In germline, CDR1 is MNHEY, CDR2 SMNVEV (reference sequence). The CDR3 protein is CASSSTGGPYNEQFF. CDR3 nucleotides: TGTGCCAGCAGTTCGACGGGGGGGCCCTACAATGAGCAGTTCTTC.

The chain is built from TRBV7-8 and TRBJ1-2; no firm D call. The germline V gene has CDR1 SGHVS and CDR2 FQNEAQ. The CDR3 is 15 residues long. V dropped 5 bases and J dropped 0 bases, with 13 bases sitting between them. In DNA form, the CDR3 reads TGTGCCAGCAGCCTCCGGGGTTGGGCTAACTATGGCTACACCTTC. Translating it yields CASSLRGWANYGYTF.

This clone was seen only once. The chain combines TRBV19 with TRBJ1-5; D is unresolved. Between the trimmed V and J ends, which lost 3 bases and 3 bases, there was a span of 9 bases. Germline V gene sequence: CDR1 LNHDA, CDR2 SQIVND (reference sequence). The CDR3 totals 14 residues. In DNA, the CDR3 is TGTGCCAGTAGTATGCCTATTTACAATCAGCCCCAGCATTTT. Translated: CASSMPIYNQPQHF.

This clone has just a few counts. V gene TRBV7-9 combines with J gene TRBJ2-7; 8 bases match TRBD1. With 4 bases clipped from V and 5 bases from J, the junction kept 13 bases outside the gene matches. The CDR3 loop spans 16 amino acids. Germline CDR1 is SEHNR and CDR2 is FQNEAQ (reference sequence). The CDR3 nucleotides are TGTGCCAGCAGCTACCGTCCCGGGACAGGTCGAAACGAGCAGTACTTC. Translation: CASSYRPGTGRNEQYF.

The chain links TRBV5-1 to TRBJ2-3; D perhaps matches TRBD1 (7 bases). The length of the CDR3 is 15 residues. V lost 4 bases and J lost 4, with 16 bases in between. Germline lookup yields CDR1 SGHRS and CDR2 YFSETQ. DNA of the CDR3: TGCGCCAGCAGCAGCCGACAGGGAGGACCAGATACGCAGTATTTT. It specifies CASSSRQGGPDTQYF.

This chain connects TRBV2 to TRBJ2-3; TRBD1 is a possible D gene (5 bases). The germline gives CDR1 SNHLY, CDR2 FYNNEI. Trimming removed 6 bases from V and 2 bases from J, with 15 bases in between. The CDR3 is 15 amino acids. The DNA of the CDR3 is TGTGCCAGCAGGCCCGCCAGGGCCCCCACAGATACGCAGTATTTT. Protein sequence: CASRPARAPTDTQYF. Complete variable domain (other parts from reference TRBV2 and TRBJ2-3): EPEVTQTPSHQVTQMGQEVILRCVPISNHLYFYWYRQILGQKVEFLVSFYNNEISEKSEIFDDQFSVERPDGSNFTLKIRSTKLEDSAMYFCASRPARAPTDTQYFGPGTRLTVL.

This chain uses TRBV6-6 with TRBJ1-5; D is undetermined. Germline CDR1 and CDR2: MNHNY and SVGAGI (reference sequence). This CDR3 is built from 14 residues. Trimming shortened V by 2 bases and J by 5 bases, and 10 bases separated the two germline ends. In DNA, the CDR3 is TGTGCCAGCAGTTACATTGGGGAGGATCAGCCCCAGCATTTT. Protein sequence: CASSYIGEDQPQHF.

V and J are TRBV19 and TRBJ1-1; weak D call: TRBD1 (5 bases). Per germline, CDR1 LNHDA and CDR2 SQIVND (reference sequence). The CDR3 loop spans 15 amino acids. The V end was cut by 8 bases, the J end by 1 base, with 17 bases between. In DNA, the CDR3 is TGTGCCAGTTCCCGAGGAGGGACGGGGAACACTGAAGCTTTCTTT. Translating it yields CASSRGGTGNTEAFF.

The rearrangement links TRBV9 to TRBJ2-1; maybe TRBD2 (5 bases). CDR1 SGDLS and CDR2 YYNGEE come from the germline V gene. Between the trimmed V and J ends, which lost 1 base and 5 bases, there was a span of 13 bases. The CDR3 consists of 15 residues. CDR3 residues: CASSVSSRRDNEQFF. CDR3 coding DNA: TGTGCCAGCAGCGTATCTAGCCGTCGCGACAATGAGCAGTTCTTC. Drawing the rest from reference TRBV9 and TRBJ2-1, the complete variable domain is DSGVTQTPKHLITATGQRVTLRCSPRSGDLSVYWYQQSLDQGLQFLIQYYNGEERAKGNILERFSAQQFPDLHSELNLSSLELGDSALYFCASSVSSRRDNEQFFGPGTRLTVL.